A selection of T cell receptor beta chains follows, all from one sample in a study of blood T cell repertoires in COVID-19. Profiled with immunoSEQ multiplex PCR; TCRdb holds only in-frame clones, not every one. The sample records around 150,000 clones, roughly 85% being singletons. The source material was peripheral blood. All receptors derive from a man between 65 and 85 years old with acute or convalescent COVID-19. The CDR3 runs from the conserved cysteine through the conserved F or W. Fields, in order: D gene, V gene, J gene, clone size, CDR3 DNA, CDR3 protein. The D gene is left open where the match is weak. Some rows have no size entry. The others give once, few or many, or a class for an expanded clone.

>.|TRBV9|TRBJ1-1|.
TGTGCCAGCAGCGCCGGACAGTTTTTGAACACTGAAGCTTTCTTT
CASSAGQFLNTEAFF
>.|TRBV28|TRBJ1-1|.
TGTGCCAGCAGTAGAGATGACTCCTACACTGAAGCTTTCTTT
CASSRDDSYTEAFF
>.|TRBV28|TRBJ2-7|once
TGTGCCAGCAGTTCCATCGGGACTGCCCCCTACGAGCAGTACTTC
CASSSIGTAPYEQYF
>TRBD1|TRBV24-1|TRBJ1-2|.
TGTGCCACCAGTGATCCCGGGACAGACTATGGCTACACCTTC
CATSDPGTDYGYTF
>.|TRBV5-4|TRBJ2-1|.
TGTGCCAGCAGCCCCGGACTCCCCTCCTACAATGAGCAGTTCTTC
CASSPGLPSYNEQFF
>TRBD1|TRBV23-1|TRBJ2-7|once
TGCGCCAGCAGTCAGAATACGGGACAGACCTACGAGCAGTACTTC
CASSQNTGQTYEQYF
>.|TRBV20-1|TRBJ2-1|.
TGCAGTGCTAATCAGGGACTTGAGCAGTTCTTC
CSANQGLEQFF
>.|TRBV21-1|TRBJ2-7|once
TGTGCCAGCAGCATCCCGGGACTAGCGGGAGAATTGCAGTACTTC
CASSIPGLAGELQYF
>.|TRBV12-3/TRBV12-4|TRBJ1-1|.
TGTGCCAGCAGGATGGTGGGGGGCACTGAAGCTTTCTTT
CASRMVGGTEAFF
>TRBD2|TRBV7-2|TRBJ2-3|.
TGTGCCAGCAGCTTAGGACTAGCGGGAGGGAATACGCAGTATTTT
CASSLGLAGGNTQYF
>TRBD1|TRBV19|TRBJ1-6|.
TGTGCCAGTAGTCCCAGACAGGGCCTCACCCTCCACTTT
CASSPRQGLTLHF
>.|TRBV2|TRBJ1-3|once
TGTGCCAGCAGTGAAGCACCAGGCTCTGGAAACACCATATATTTT
CASSEAPGSGNTIYF
>TRBD2|TRBV5-1|TRBJ2-3|.
TGCGCCAGCAGCTTAAGCGGGGGCACAGATACGCAGTATTTT
CASSLSGGTDTQYF
>TRBD1|TRBV6-5|TRBJ1-2|.
TGTGCCAGCAGTTACGGGACAGGCGCCCACTATGGCTACACCTTC
CASSYGTGAHYGYTF
>.|TRBV6-1|TRBJ1-6|few
TGTGCCAGCAGTGAAGCGCGGGGGGGAAATTCACCCCTCCACTTT
CASSEARGGNSPLHF
>.|TRBV14|TRBJ2-1|.
TGTGCCAGCAGCCAAGGTCGCGCTAGTCGAAGCTCCTACAATGAGCAGTTCTTC
CASSQGRASRSSYNEQFF
>TRBD2|TRBV7-3|TRBJ2-2|once
TGTGCCAGCAGCCGGACTAGCGGGAACACCGGGGAGCTGTTTTTT
CASSRTSGNTGELFF
>.|TRBV27|TRBJ2-7|.
TGTGCCAGCAGTTTTTTACTAAACTACGAGCAGTACTTC
CASSFLLNYEQYF
>TRBD2|TRBV29-1|TRBJ2-3|.
TGCAGCGTTTCCAGCGGGGTTAGCACAGATACGCAGTATTTT
CSVSSGVSTDTQYF
>.|TRBV30|TRBJ1-3|.
TGTGCCTGGAGAGACTTCCTTGTATCTGGAAACACCATATATTTT
CAWRDFLVSGNTIYF
>TRBD1|TRBV19|TRBJ2-7|.
TGTGCCAGTAGTGTGGGACAGCTCAGGGACGAGCAGTACTTC
CASSVGQLRDEQYF
>TRBD1|TRBV6-1|TRBJ2-7|.
TGTGCCAGCAGTGACGAAGACGCGGACAGGGGTACTAAGCAGTACTTC
CASSDEDADRGTKQYF